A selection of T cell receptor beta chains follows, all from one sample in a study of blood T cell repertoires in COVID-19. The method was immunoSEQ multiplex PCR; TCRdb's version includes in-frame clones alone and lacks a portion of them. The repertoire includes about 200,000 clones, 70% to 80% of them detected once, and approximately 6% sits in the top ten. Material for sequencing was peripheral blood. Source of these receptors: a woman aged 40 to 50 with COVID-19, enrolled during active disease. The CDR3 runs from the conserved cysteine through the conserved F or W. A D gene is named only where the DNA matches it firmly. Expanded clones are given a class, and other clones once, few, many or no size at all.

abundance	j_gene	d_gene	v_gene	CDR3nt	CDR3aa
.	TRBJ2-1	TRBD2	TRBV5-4	TGTGCCAGCAGCAGGACTAGCGGGAGTGGGGAGGGCAATGAGCAGTTCTTC	CASSRTSGSGEGNEQFF
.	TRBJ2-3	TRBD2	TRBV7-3	TGTGCCAGCAGCTTAGCGGGGGTACGTGCAGATACGCAGTATTTT	CASSLAGVRADTQYF
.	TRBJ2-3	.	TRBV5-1	TGCGCCAGCGAAGTGGGGGGTGGGTCAGATACGCAGTATTTT	CASEVGGGSDTQYF
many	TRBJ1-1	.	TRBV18	TGTGCCAGCTCAAGATCGGGGAACACTGAAGCTTTCTTT	CASSRSGNTEAFF
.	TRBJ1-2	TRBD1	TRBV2	TGTGCCAGCAGTGGGCAGGGGGCGGCCTATGGCTACACCTTC	CASSGQGAAYGYTF
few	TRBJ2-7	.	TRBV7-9	TGTGCCAGCAGCCTTGCGGGGTCCCACGAGCAGTACTTC	CASSLAGSHEQYF
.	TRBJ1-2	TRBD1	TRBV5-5	TGTGCCAGCAGCCCTTACCCCGGGACAGCTAACTATGGCTACACCTTC	CASSPYPGTANYGYTF
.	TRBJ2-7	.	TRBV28	TGTGCCACTCTTGCGCCAGGGAAAACCTACGAGCAGTACTTC	CATLAPGKTYEQYF
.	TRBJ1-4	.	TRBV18	TGTGCCAGCTCACCAAAGTGGGAGGGCGGTGAAAAACTGTTTTTT	CASSPKWEGGEKLFF
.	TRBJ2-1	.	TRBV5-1	TGCGCCAGCAGCTTGAGTCCGGTGGGCTCTTCGCAGTTCTTC	CASSLSPVGSSQFF
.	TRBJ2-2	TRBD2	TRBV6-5	TGTGCCAGCAGTCCAGCGGGAGGGAACACCGGGGAGCTGTTTTTT	CASSPAGGNTGELFF
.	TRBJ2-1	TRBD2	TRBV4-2	TGTGCCAGCAGCCCCAAGGGACTAGCGGGAGATGAGCAGTTCTTC	CASSPKGLAGDEQFF
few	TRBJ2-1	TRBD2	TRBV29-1	TGCAGCGTTGAGCCCGGGACTAGCGGGGGGAATGAGCAGTTCTTC	CSVEPGTSGGNEQFF
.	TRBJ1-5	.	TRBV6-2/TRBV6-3	TGTGCCAGCAGTTACCCCGCAGACTATAGCAATCAGCCCCAGCATTTT	CASSYPADYSNQPQHF
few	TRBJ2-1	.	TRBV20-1	TGCAGTGCTAGTTGGGCAGGCTCCTACAATGAGCAGTTCTTC	CSASWAGSYNEQFF
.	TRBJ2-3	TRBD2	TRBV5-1	TGCGCCAGCAGCTGGCCCGGGACTAGCGGGTCAGATACGCAGTATTTT	CASSWPGTSGSDTQYF
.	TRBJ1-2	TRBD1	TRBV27	TGTCAAACCTCACCTAGAGGGACAGACTTCTATGGCTACACCTTC	CQTSPRGTDFYGYTF
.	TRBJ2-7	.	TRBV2	TGTGCCAGCCGCGGAGGGGCCAGGGCGAGCGAGCAGTACTTC	CASRGGARASEQYF
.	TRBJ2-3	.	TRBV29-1	TGCAGCGCCGAGAGCACAGATACGCAGTATTTT	CSAESTDTQYF